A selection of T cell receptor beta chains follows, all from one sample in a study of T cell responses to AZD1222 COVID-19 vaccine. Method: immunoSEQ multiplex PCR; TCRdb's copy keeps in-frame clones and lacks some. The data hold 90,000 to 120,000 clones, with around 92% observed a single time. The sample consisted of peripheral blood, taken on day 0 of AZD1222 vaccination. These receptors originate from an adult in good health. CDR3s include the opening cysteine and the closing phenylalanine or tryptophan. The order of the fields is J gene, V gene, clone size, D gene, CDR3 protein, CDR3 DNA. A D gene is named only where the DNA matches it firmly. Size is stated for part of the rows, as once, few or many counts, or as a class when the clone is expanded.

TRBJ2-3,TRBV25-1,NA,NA,CASSELGESTDTQYF,TGTGCCAGCAGTGAATTAGGGGAAAGCACAGATACGCAGTATTTT
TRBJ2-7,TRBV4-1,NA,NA,CASSDGATPTYEQYF,TGCGCCAGCAGCGATGGGGCGACACCCACCTACGAGCAGTACTTC
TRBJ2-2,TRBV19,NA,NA,CASSMSPAGANTGELFF,TGTGCCAGTAGTATGTCCCCCGCAGGGGCGAACACCGGGGAGCTGTTTTTT
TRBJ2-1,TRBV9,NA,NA,CASSVEGEASSYNEQFF,TGTGCCAGCAGCGTAGAAGGAGAGGCTAGCTCCTACAATGAGCAGTTCTTC
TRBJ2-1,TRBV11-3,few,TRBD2,CASSSSSGKGAQFF,TGTGCCAGCAGCTCGTCTAGCGGAAAAGGGGCACAATTCTTC
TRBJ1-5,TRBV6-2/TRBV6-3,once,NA,CASSYRRRQTHLYDF,TGTGCCAGCAGTTACCGCCGACGACAGACCCATTTATATGATTTT
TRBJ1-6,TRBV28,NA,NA,CASSLYGASTRSPLHF,TGTGCCAGCAGTTTATACGGGGCTTCTACTCGTTCACCCCTCCACTTT
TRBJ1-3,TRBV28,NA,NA,CASSSGPTIYF,TGTGCCAGCAGTTCAGGGCCCACCATATATTTT
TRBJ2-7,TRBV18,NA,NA,CASSPFSLAYEQYF,TGTGCCAGCTCACCATTCTCCCTAGCCTACGAGCAGTACTTC
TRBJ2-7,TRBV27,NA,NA,CASSLKASDEQYF,TGTGCCAGCAGTTTAAAAGCGTCGGACGAGCAGTACTTC
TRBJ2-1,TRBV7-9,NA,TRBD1,CASNDRADEQFF,TGTGCCAGCAACGACAGGGCTGATGAGCAGTTCTTC
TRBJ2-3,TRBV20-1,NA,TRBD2,CSASLAGEADTQYF,TGCAGTGCTAGTTTAGCGGGAGAAGCAGATACGCAGTATTTT
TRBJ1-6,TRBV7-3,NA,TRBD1,CASSPGTAHNSPLHF,TGTGCCAGCAGCCCTGGGACAGCTCATAATTCACCCCTCCACTTT
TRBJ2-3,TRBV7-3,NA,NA,CASSLTPLGGNTQYF,TGTGCCAGCAGCTTAACTCCTCTAGGAGGTAATACGCAGTATTTT
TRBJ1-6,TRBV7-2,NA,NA,CASSLLGRAIGSPLHF,TGTGCCAGCAGCTTACTAGGGCGGGCGATAGGTTCACCCCTCCACTTT
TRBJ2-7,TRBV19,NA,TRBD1,CASSTNRDSKKGSSYEQYF,TGTGCCAGTAGTACGAACCGGGACAGTAAAAAGGGGAGCTCCTACGAGCAGTACTTC